This T cell receptor (beta chain) was captured in a study of somatic mutations in cytotoxic T cells in rheumatoid arthritis. Study at large: Flow sorting yielded some V beta antibody-stained T-cell populations at nearly 100% purity, among them V beta1+ cells sequenced for TCRB. The study's findings and limits: The targets (antigens) of the expanded CD8+ clones were not known. Patients with rheumatoid arthritis showed a slight underrepresentation of TRBV07, a finding that was never subjected to any adjustment for multiple comparisons.

This CDR3 region has 15 residues. Germline assignment: CDR1 LNHDA and CDR2 SQIVND (reference sequence). The junction had 7 bases not matched to a gene; V was cut back by 6 bases and J by 0 bases. This clone has more than one count but fewer than ten. Antigen: not known. Some clones are missing from TCRdb's copy, which holds only in-frame ones; the method was immunoSEQ multiplex PCR. The data hold about 10,000 clones, with 80% observed a single time. Positive magnetic bead selection was used to isolate CD4+ and CD8+ cells; purity was checked by flow cytometry. Sequenced sample: CD8+ T cells sorted from blood. This clonotype originated in an adult with rheumatoid arthritis. The chain uses TRBV19 and TRBJ2-7; 8 bases fit TRBD1. CDR3 protein: CASSVTGGSSYEQYF. As DNA, the CDR3 is TGTGCCAGTAGCGTTACAGGGGGAAGCTCCTACGAGCAGTACTTC.